The rows below give T cell receptor beta chains drawn from one sample of a study of Graves' ophthalmopathy and Graves' hyperthyroidism. Using its own MiXCR run on the multiplex PCR reads, TCRdb lists one record per CDR3 protein. The sample records more than 300,000 distinct CDR3 sequences, about a sixth being singletons. The sample taken for sequencing was peripheral blood. Receptor source: an adult woman with stable Graves' hyperthyroidism. The CDR3 runs from the conserved cysteine through the conserved F or W. D genes are given only for firm matches. Size is omitted from some rows. Given values are once, few, many or a class for expanded clones.

cdr3_nt	cdr3_aa	v_call	d_call	clone_size	j_call
TGTGCCAGCAGTTACTTTCGGCAGGTCCACGGGATGAACACTGAAGCTTTCTTT	CASSYFRQVHGMNTEAFF	TRBV6-2/TRBV6-3	NA	NA	TRBJ1-1
TGCAGTGCTAGCCGCCTAGGGGTTTATGGCTACACCTTC	CSASRLGVYGYTF	TRBV20-1	NA	many	TRBJ1-2
TGTGCCAGCAGTTTTATGGCTCGTGTGGCCGGGGAGCTGTTTTTT	CASSFMARVAGELFF	TRBV12-3/TRBV12-4	NA	many	TRBJ2-2
TGTGCCACCAGCAGTTTGCGGACCGGGACTGGGGCCAACGTCCTGACTTTC	CATSSLRTGTGANVLTF	TRBV15	NA	NA	TRBJ2-6
TGCAGTGCTAAAAAGACAGGTCCTCAGCCCCAGCATTTT	CSAKKTGPQPQHF	TRBV20-1	NA	many	TRBJ1-5
TGTGCCAGCAGCTTAGATTGGGCTGGAAACACCATATATTTT	CASSLDWAGNTIYF	TRBV7-9	NA	many	TRBJ1-3
TGTGCCATCAGCCTATCTGGGGGGCAAGAGACCCAGTACTTC	CAISLSGGQETQYF	TRBV10-3	NA	many	TRBJ2-5
TGTGCCAGCAGCGAGGACAGGGCATTAGAGACCCAGTACTTC	CASSEDRALETQYF	TRBV6-1	TRBD1	NA	TRBJ2-5
TGTGCCAGCAGTGAAGACGGCAGGCTGAACACTGAAGCTTTCTTT	CASSEDGRLNTEAFF	TRBV6-1	NA	many	TRBJ1-1
TGTGCCACCAGCAGGGAGGGCAATCAGCCCCAGCATTTT	CATSREGNQPQHF	TRBV24-1	NA	many	TRBJ1-5
TGTGCCACCAGCAGAAGCAAGCACGAGGGAGGGGTTTTGAGCATTCAGTACTTC	CATSRSKHEGGVLSIQYF	TRBV15	TRBD2	many	TRBJ2-4
TGTGCCAGCAAACTAGGACTAAGCTCCTACGAGCAGTACTTC	CASKLGLSSYEQYF	TRBV6-1	NA	many	TRBJ2-7
TGTGCCAGCAGTGGGGATCTGGGAGAGACCCAGTACTTC	CASSGDLGETQYF	TRBV6-1	NA	NA	TRBJ2-5
TGTGCCATCAGTCCCTCGGCGGGAGGACACGAGCAGTACTTC	CAISPSAGGHEQYF	TRBV10-3	TRBD2	many	TRBJ2-7
TGTGCCAGCAGGTCGGACATCAGGCACTATAATTCACCCCTCCACTTT	CASRSDIRHYNSPLHF	TRBV2	NA	many	TRBJ1-6
TGTGCCAGTAGTATCGAGGGGAGGGAGACCCAGTACTTC	CASSIEGRETQYF	TRBV19	NA	many	TRBJ2-5
TGTGCCAGCAGTTCCGACAGGCAGGTCACTGGAGCTTTCTTT	CASSSDRQVTGAFF	TRBV12-3/TRBV12-4	NA	many	TRBJ1-1
TGCAGTGCTCCGAGGGACAGCAGCGGGGCCCAGTACTTC	CSAPRDSSGAQYF	TRBV20-1	NA	few	TRBJ2-5
TGTGCCATCAGGGGATTGAACACTGAAGCTTTCTTT	CAIRGLNTEAFF	TRBV10-3	NA	many	TRBJ1-1
TGTGCCAGCAGCCCGCCGGGACTAGCGGGAGTAAGTGAGCAGTTCTTC	CASSPPGLAGVSEQFF	TRBV11-2	TRBD2	NA	TRBJ2-1
TGCAGCGTTTCGCCCGAGGGAGAGACCCAGTACTTC	CSVSPEGETQYF	TRBV29-1	NA	many	TRBJ2-5
TGTGCCAGCAGCTTGTCTAGCGGGAGGCCGTACCAAGAGACCCAGTACTTC	CASSLSSGRPYQETQYF	TRBV7-2	TRBD2	many	TRBJ2-5
TGTGCCAGCAGCCCCGCTGGGGCAACCCGGGTGAATTCACCCCTCCACTTT	CASSPAGATRVNSPLHF	TRBV27	NA	many	TRBJ1-6
TGCAGTGCTAGGGACCGAGTAGCGGGAGGGTACGAGCAGTACTTC	CSARDRVAGGYEQYF	TRBV20-1	TRBD2	many	TRBJ2-7
TGTGCCAGCAGGGCCCTAGCTGCGGGCGAGCAGTACTTC	CASRALAAGEQYF	TRBV12-3/TRBV12-4	NA	many	TRBJ2-7
TGCAGCGTAATTAAAGAGACCCAGTACTTC	CSVIKETQYF	TRBV29-1	NA	many	TRBJ2-5
TGTGCCAGCAGTTACTCGTCCGGTACCTACGAGCAGTACTTC	CASSYSSGTYEQYF	TRBV6-5	NA	many	TRBJ2-7
TGTGCCAGCAGTTCCTCCGTGGGACTAGGACGGCAGTATTTT	CASSSSVGLGRQYF	TRBV6-2/TRBV6-3	TRBD2	many	TRBJ2-3
TGCGCCAGCAGCCAAGATAGTATTTCGGCGCAGCCCCAGCATTTT	CASSQDSISAQPQHF	TRBV4-3	NA	many	TRBJ1-5
TGTGCCATCAGTGACGTTGGGAGGGCGTCCTACGAGCAGTACTTC	CAISDVGRASYEQYF	TRBV10-3	TRBD2	many	TRBJ2-7
TGTGCCAGCAGTGGACCCCGGGACAGCAAGCAGTACTTC	CASSGPRDSKQYF	TRBV25-1	TRBD1	NA	TRBJ2-7
TGTGCCTGGAGTGTGAATTCCGGTCAGCCCCAGCATTTT	CAWSVNSGQPQHF	TRBV30	NA	NA	TRBJ1-5
TGTGCCAGTAGTATGGTAGCGGGGAGCTCTGGGGCCAACGTCCTGACTTTC	CASSMVAGSSGANVLTF	TRBV19	TRBD2	NA	TRBJ2-6
TGTGCCAGCAGCAAAGGACGGGGACCCTACGAGCAGTACTTC	CASSKGRGPYEQYF	TRBV3-1	NA	NA	TRBJ2-7
TGTGCCAGCAGCTTAGCCCTCGGGAGACTCCCGTCCTACGAGCAGTACTTC	CASSLALGRLPSYEQYF	TRBV7-8	NA	many	TRBJ2-7
TGTGCCAGCGGGGGACAGGGCCCCCCTAGTGAGACCCAGTACTTC	CASGGQGPPSETQYF	TRBV2	TRBD1	many	TRBJ2-5
TGCAGCGTGTACTCTGGGGCCAACGTCCTGACTTTC	CSVYSGANVLTF	TRBV29-1	NA	many	TRBJ2-6
TGTGCCACAGGACAGACGGGTACCTACGAGCAGTACTTC	CATGQTGTYEQYF	TRBV13	NA	NA	TRBJ2-7
TGTGCCACCAGCAATCCGGGACACCATGACTATGGCTACACCTTC	CATSNPGHHDYGYTF	TRBV15	NA	NA	TRBJ1-2
TGTGCCAGCAGTTTAGTGAAGGTCACTGAAGCTTTCTTT	CASSLVKVTEAFF	TRBV12-3/TRBV12-4	NA	NA	TRBJ1-1
TGCAGTGCCGCGGTAGGGAGGACAGGGGGCGTCGAGCAGTACTTC	CSAAVGRTGGVEQYF	TRBV20-1	TRBD1	many	TRBJ2-7
TGTGCCAGCAGTTACAGATGGAGGAGCTATGGCTACACCTTC	CASSYRWRSYGYTF	TRBV6-2/TRBV6-3	NA	many	TRBJ1-2
TGTGCCAGCAGTCTAGGGGGGGGAGTCACCGGGGAGCTGTTTTTT	CASSLGGGVTGELFF	TRBV28	NA	many	TRBJ2-2
TGTGCCAGCAGTCCAAGGACAGGAGATCGGGTCGAGCAGTACTTC	CASSPRTGDRVEQYF	TRBV2	TRBD1	many	TRBJ2-7
TGTGCCAGTAGTATAATAACAGGGTTCTCTGGAAACACCATATATTTT	CASSIITGFSGNTIYF	TRBV19	NA	many	TRBJ1-3
TGCGCCAGCAGCTTGGCGGGACAGGCAATCTACGAGCAGTACTTC	CASSLAGQAIYEQYF	TRBV5-1	TRBD1	NA	TRBJ2-7
TGTGCCAGCAACAGGCAGGGTTCGGGTGGCTACACCTTC	CASNRQGSGGYTF	TRBV12-3/TRBV12-4	NA	many	TRBJ1-2
TGTGCCAGCTCACCACCGTCAGGGGGAGCCTACGAGCAGTACTTC	CASSPPSGGAYEQYF	TRBV18	TRBD1	NA	TRBJ2-7
TGTGCCAGCAGCTTATTTTCGGGGGATACTGAAGCTTTCTTT	CASSLFSGDTEAFF	TRBV7-2	NA	many	TRBJ1-1